This entry concerns a single T cell receptor beta chain. CDR3 size: 15 residues. Unmatched junction bases numbered 4, after V lost 1 base and J lost 5 bases. Per germline, CDR1 SGHAT and CDR2 FQNNGV. In the authors' methods: Amplification of reference gene primers provided the estimated nucleated cell counts. TCRdb's copy holds only in-frame clones and misses some; the assay was immunoSEQ multiplex PCR. Clone size and V and J calls were adopted from that table, with D and trimming inferred from the DNA. This sample carries about 130,000 clones, 80% to 85% of them seen once, and the ten largest clones take approximately 8.7%. This entry belongs to a study of blood T cell repertoires in COVID-19. About the study: The United States, Italy and Spain supplied acute and convalescent COVID-19 samples. The analysed material was cDNA or gDNA that came from T cells, B-cell-depleted T cells, or PBMCs.

V usage is TRBV11-2 and J usage is TRBJ2-1, with 8 bases that match TRBD1. Sequencing was performed on peripheral blood. This TCR was sampled from a woman aged 55 to 70 with active or convalescent COVID-19. In DNA, the CDR3 is TGTGCCAGCAGCTTAGTGGACAGGGTCCACAATGAGCAGTTCTTC. Translation: CASSLVDRVHNEQFF.